Only a few counts were recorded for the clone carrying this T cell receptor beta chain. Per the germline V gene, CDR1 is MDHEN and CDR2 is SYDVKM. The ends lost 6 bases at V and 2 bases at J; junction bases unmatched: 7. The CDR3 extends over 15 amino acids. TCRdb ran MiXCR on the RT-PCR reads and lists one entry per CDR3 protein. The sample holds hundreds of thousands of distinct CDR3 sequences; approximately 7.6% are singletons and the top ten take roughly 13%. The entry originates in a study of response to subunit inactivated influenza vaccine. The chain has TRBV28 and TRBJ2-3, with 8 bases lining up with TRBD2. The sequences come from PBMCs from blood, collected less than 30 months after vaccination. The sequence was obtained from a man aged 45 to 70 who received an inactivated influenza vaccine. CDR3: CASSLLADPTDTQYF. The CDR3 DNA sequence: TGTGCCAGCAGCTTACTAGCGGACCCCACAGATACGCAGTATTTT.